This TCR beta chain derives from a study of identical twins. A universal primer site arose from template switching, and cDNA bore unique molecular identifiers. TCRdb passed the 5' RACE reads through MiXCR, listing each CDR3 protein once. The sample shows 200,000 to 250,000 distinct CDR3 sequences, approximately 7% of them seen only once. Broader study findings: Models underestimated how often monozygotic twins shared out-of-frame TCR alpha. Researchers reported weaker excess twin sharing in beta out-of-frame sequences.

Ten or more counts support this clonotype. Its target is not known. Trimming left V 4 bases short and J 2 bases short, with 14 bases between. The CDR3 covers 15 residues. Germline CDR1 reads SGHRS; CDR2 reads YFSETQ. These data are also associated with another study on yellow fever vaccine responses in identical twins.

This sequence was found in a woman under 30 in good health. Material: memory (CD45RO+) T cells sorted from blood. V gene TRBV5-1 combines with J gene TRBJ2-3; D not resolved. The CDR3 reads CASSPNMWSTDTQYF. CDR3 DNA: TGCGCCAGCAGCCCCAATATGTGGTCCACAGATACGCAGTATTTT.